This passage covers 13 T cell receptor beta chains from one sample sequenced in a study of a mutant IDH1 vaccine in newly diagnosed glioma. The time point was: week 5, during vaccination. Vaccination comprised doses that each held 300 ug of mutant IDH1 20-mer peptide, plus topical imiquimod. Antigens for these TCRs are unknown. The repertoire was sequenced with immunoSEQ multiplex PCR; TCRdb's copy has only in-frame clones and lacks some. The sample shows about 50,000 clones, around 80% of them seen only once. The source material was PBMCs, sampled from a glioma patient whose treatment included an IDH1 peptide vaccine. These receptors originate from a man over 45 with glioma.

This sequence joins TRBV7-3 and TRBJ2-2, with D unresolved. The germline V gene encodes CDR1 SGHTA and CDR2 FQGTGA. The V end lost 2 bases, the J end lost 6 bases, and 10 bases lay between the germline ends. The CDR3 length is 14 residues. CDR3: CASSLARSAGELFF. CDR3 nucleotides: TGTGCCAGCAGCTTAGCTCGATCTGCCGGGGAGCTGTTTTTT.

The V gene is TRBV11-2, the J gene TRBJ2-5; D possibly corresponds to TRBD1 (6 bases). The CDR3 consists of 15 residues. CDR1 is SGHAT and CDR2 is FQNNGV in the germline V gene. V gave up 7 bases and J gave up 9 bases, with 24 bases separating them. For the CDR3, the DNA is TGTGCCAGCACCGCTTTCGGGACAAGAGCTGTGGCCCAGTACTTC. Amino acid sequence: CASTAFGTRAVAQYF.

This clone is a singleton in its sample. The chain combines TRBV18 with TRBJ2-7; unclear D gene. Germline CDR1 and CDR2: KGHSH and LQKENI. The CDR3 contains 12 residues. The ends were cut back, 2 bases at V and 6 bases at J, with 8 bases in the middle. The CDR3 region is CASSPGRVEQYF. In DNA form, the CDR3 reads TGTGCCAGCTCACCAGGAAGGGTCGAGCAGTACTTC.

This clone was counted between two and nine times. The rearrangement uses TRBV5-1 and TRBJ1-2, with a tentative D call TRBD1 (6 bases). From germline, CDR1 is SGHRS and CDR2 YFSETQ. Trimming removed 4 bases at V and 3 bases at J, with 10 bases between. The CDR3 has 13 residues. CDR3: CASSPGGHYGYTF. The CDR3 coding sequence is TGCGCCAGCAGCCCCGGGGGGCACTATGGCTACACCTTC.

This clone was counted between two and nine times. The chain couples TRBV2 to TRBJ2-7, with D perhaps TRBD1 (5 bases). CDR1 is SNHLY and CDR2 is FYNNEI in the germline V gene. V was clipped by 3 bases and J by 2 bases, with 11 bases between them. The CDR3 sequence is 14 residues long. The CDR3 region is CASSEVSRAYEQYF. CDR3 nucleotide sequence: TGTGCCAGCAGTGAGGTTAGCAGGGCCTACGAGCAGTACTTC.

The genes are TRBV7-8 and TRBJ2-7, with D tentatively TRBD1 (5 bases). The CDR3 is 15 amino acids. Germline assignment: CDR1 SGHVS and CDR2 FQNEAQ. V lost 3 bases and J 3 bases, leaving 15 bases between the germline ends. The chain's CDR3 is CASSFQGVGNYEQYF. In DNA, the CDR3 is TGTGCCAGCAGCTTCCAAGGGGTGGGGAACTACGAGCAGTACTTC.

The chain is built from TRBV7-2 and TRBJ2-1; D gene unclear. Trimming pared 3 bases from V and 4 bases from J, leaving 1 base between. The germline V gene has CDR1 SGHTA and CDR2 FQGNSA. The CDR3 extends over 11 amino acids. The CDR3 is CASSFYNEQFF. In DNA form, the CDR3 reads TGTGCCAGCAGCTTTTACAATGAGCAGTTCTTC.

The chain joins TRBV5-6 to TRBJ1-4; TRBD1 matches at 8 bases. Germline CDR1 and CDR2: SGHDT and YYEEEE. V dropped 5 bases and J dropped 8; count of bases not matched to a gene: 8. This CDR3 is 14 amino acids long. The CDR3 DNA is TGTGCCAGCAGTAAGCGACAGGGGAGGGAAAAACTGTTTTTT. Its translation: CASSKRQGREKLFF.

In this sample, this clone turned up a few times. V usage is TRBV27 and J usage is TRBJ1-1; maybe TRBD1 (6 bases). Trimming shortened V by 3 bases and J by 4 bases, and 15 bases separated the two germline ends. The CDR3 is 15 residues long. Germline assignment: CDR1 MNHEY and CDR2 SMNVEV (reference sequence). The CDR3 region is CASSFATGGGTEAFF. CDR3 nucleotide sequence: TGTGCCAGCAGTTTCGCGACAGGCGGTGGCACTGAAGCTTTCTTT.

This clone turned up a few times. The gene calls are TRBV29-1 and TRBJ2-7, with TRBD1 matching 7 bases. Germline values: CDR1 SQVTM, CDR2 ANQGSEA. With 7 bases clipped from V and 2 bases from J, the junction kept 8 bases outside the gene matches. The CDR3 extends over 13 amino acids. CDR3 bases: TGCAGCGCTAAATTAGGGACAGCCTACGAGCAGTACTTC. Its protein product is CSAKLGTAYEQYF.

The chain carries TRBV5-4 and TRBJ2-2; 9 nucleotides agree with TRBD2. Per the germline V gene, CDR1 is SGHNT and CDR2 is YYREEE (reference sequence). The CDR3 is 17 amino acids. The V and J ends lost 0 bases and 4 bases, in that order; junction bases with no gene match: 7. The CDR3 loop reads CASSLDGAGGPTGELFF. The CDR3, as DNA: TGTGCCAGCAGCTTGGACGGGGCGGGGGGGCCCACCGGGGAGCTGTTTTTT.

The chain recombines TRBV19 with TRBJ2-3; 11 bases agree with TRBD2. Germline V gene lookup returns CDR1 LNHDA and CDR2 SQIVND (reference sequence). V lost 5 bases to trimming and J lost 1 base; unmatched junction nucleotides: 2. This CDR3 contains 15 residues. In DNA form, the CDR3 reads TGTGCCAGTAGTGAGACTAGCGGGGGCACAGATACGCAGTATTTT. This sequence encodes CASSETSGGTDTQYF.

This clone was counted a few times. The chain links TRBV9 to TRBJ1-1; D is ambiguous. Germline CDR1 and CDR2: SGDLS and YYNGEE. Trimming cost V 3 bases and J 3 bases, with 12 bases left between them. CDR3 length: 14 residues. This CDR3 reads CASSGNRVDTEAFF. The CDR3 DNA follows: TGTGCCAGCAGCGGAAACAGAGTCGACACTGAAGCTTTCTTT. The whole variable domain, filled in from reference TRBV9 and TRBJ1-1, reads DSGVTQTPKHLITATGQRVTLRCSPRSGDLSVYWYQQSLDQGLQFLIQYYNGEERAKGNILERFSAQQFPDLHSELNLSSLELGDSALYFCASSGNRVDTEAFFGQGTRLTVV.